This T cell receptor beta chain was sequenced in a study of cytomegalovirus exposure and HLA in healthy donors. Study observations and caveats: Relative to the roughly 700-donor mean, N-insertions were reportedly fewer in an Asian-associated ancestry cluster in a later analysis. Association of a missense DCLRE1C variant with TCR beta V- and J-gene trimming was reported in a later analysis. Among TCR sequences, most were rare, though some public TCRs appeared in many donors.

Turning to this clone: Its specificity is not known.

The germline V gene has CDR1 MGHRA and CDR2 YSYEKL. With 1 base removed from V and 2 bases from J, the gap between germline ends came to 14 bases. The CDR3 sequence is 16 residues long. 60 Vbeta and 13 Jbeta primers were used in PCR. TCRdb's copy holds only in-frame clones and misses some; the assay was immunoSEQ multiplex PCR. The data show under 200,000 clones, 60% to 80% seen once. The TCR was taken from a middle-aged man in good health and CMV-seropositive. Sequenced material: PBMCs. The rearrangement joins TRBV4-1 to TRBJ2-5, with D maybe TRBD1 (6 bases). This chain's CDR3 is CASSQGIRGGQETQYF. As DNA, the CDR3 is TGCGCCAGCAGCCAAGGAATCAGGGGCGGACAAGAGACCCAGTACTTC.